The 19 T cell receptor beta chains below come from one sample, sequenced in a study of T cell responses to AZD1222 COVID-19 vaccine. Measured with immunoSEQ multiplex PCR; TCRdb has only the in-frame clones, and not every one. The table records approximately 140,000 clones, 92% of them present only once. This specimen consisted of peripheral blood, obtained 28 days after the second AZD1222 dose. These receptors came from an adult who received the AZD1222 COVID-19 vaccine.

This clone was counted only a few times. The chain couples TRBV6-2 or TRBV6-3 to TRBJ2-5; 10 nucleotides agree with TRBD1. The CDR3 covers 13 residues. Germline V CDR1 and CDR2: MNHEY, SVGEGT. The V and J ends lost 4 bases and 4 bases, in that order; junction bases with no gene match: 0. CDR3: CASSWTGGETQYF. As DNA, the CDR3 is TGTGCCAGCAGTTGGACAGGGGGAGAGACCCAGTACTTC.

This clone was found many times. The chain combines TRBV5-1 with TRBJ2-2, with D perhaps being TRBD1 or TRBD2 (5 bases each). The germline V gene encodes CDR1 SGHRS and CDR2 YFSETQ. V lost 4 bases and J 11 bases, leaving 9 bases between the germline ends. The CDR3 extends over 11 amino acids. DNA for the CDR3: TGCGCCAGCAGCCCCGGGGCCGAGCTGTTTTTT. Translating gives CASSPGAELFF.

This chain connects TRBV7-9 to TRBJ2-2, with 7 positions matching TRBD2. The J segment lost 0 bases and the V segment lost 1 base, leaving 8 bases of the junction unmatched. The CDR3 spans 18 residues. CDR1 and CDR2 (germline): SEHNR, FQNEAQ (reference sequence). The CDR3 loop reads CASSLGVLAGANTGELFF. CDR3 DNA sequence: TGTGCCAGCAGCTTAGGGGTTCTGGCGGGAGCGAACACCGGGGAGCTGTTTTTT.

The chain links TRBV11-3 to TRBJ1-1; possible D gene TRBD1, 6 bases. The germline V gene has CDR1 SGHNT and CDR2 YENEEA. The CDR3 covers 18 residues. Trimming took off 1 base at V and 6 bases at J, with 24 bases between the two ends. CDR3 coding DNA: TGTGCCAGCAGCTTAGTCGCCTTGGCACAGGGCCTGGCCCCTGAAGCTTTCTTT. It codes for CASSLVALAQGLAPEAFF.

V and J are TRBV2 and TRBJ1-2, with D unclear. The CDR3 sequence is 14 residues long. The germline V gene has CDR1 SNHLY and CDR2 FYNNEI. Trimming removed 7 bases at V and 8 bases at J, with 20 bases between. Written as DNA, the CDR3 is TGTGCCAGCACAGCCTTTGGTTTGAGCAGCGGCTACACCTTC. Translated, it gives CASTAFGLSSGYTF.

In DNA, the CDR3 is TGTGCCAGCAGCCCCACTAGCGGGATTGGAGGTGAGCAGTTCTTC. It encodes CASSPTSGIGGEQFF. The chain couples TRBV3-1 (or the pseudogene TRBV3-2) to TRBJ2-1; 10 bases match TRBD2. V gave up 4 bases and J gave up 9 bases; unmatched junction bases: 9. Germline V gene sequence: CDR1 LGHDT, CDR2 YNNKEL (reference sequence). The CDR3 contains 15 residues.

The chain uses TRBV11-2 and TRBJ2-7; D could derive from TRBD1 or TRBD2 (5 bases each). The V gene's germline CDR1 is SGHAT and CDR2 FQNNGV. V lost 1 base and J lost 2, with 15 bases in between. The CDR3 length is 16 residues. CDR3 loop: CASSLGEGPRPYEQYF. CDR3 in DNA: TGTGCCAGCAGCTTAGGTGAGGGACCCCGCCCCTACGAGCAGTACTTC.

The CDR3, as DNA: TGTGCCAGCAGCCGTGGATCGGGGATGGGCACAGATACGCAGTATTTT. Encoded protein: CASSRGSGMGTDTQYF. V is TRBV7-9 and J is TRBJ2-3; D might be TRBD2 (5 bases). Germline loops: CDR1 SEHNR, CDR2 FQNEAQ (reference sequence). This CDR3 is 16 amino acids long. V was cut by 5 bases and J by 1 base, with 16 bases left in between.

This clone came up a few times. The chain recombines TRBV5-6 with TRBJ2-2; 8 nucleotides match TRBD1. The CDR3 spans 15 residues. With 2 bases clipped from V and 1 base from J, the junction kept 1 base outside the gene matches. From germline, CDR1 is SGHDT and CDR2 YYEEEE. Here the CDR3 reads CASSLTGGNTGELFF. DNA for the CDR3: TGTGCCAGCAGCTTAACAGGGGGGAACACCGGGGAGCTGTTTTTT.

This chain uses TRBV5-8 with TRBJ1-2; D not resolved. The CDR3 extends over 10 amino acids. Germline CDR1 and CDR2: SGHTS and YDEGEE. With 7 bases removed from V and 5 bases from J, the gap between germline ends came to 6 bases. The DNA for the CDR3 is TGTGCCAGCGGCGCGTATGGCTACACCTTC. This sequence encodes CASGAYGYTF. The whole variable domain, filled in from reference TRBV5-8 and TRBJ1-2, reads EAGVTQSPTHLIKTRGQQATLRCSPISGHTSVYWYQQALGLGLQFLLWYDEGEERNRGNFPPRFSGRQFPNYSSELNVNALELEDSALYLCASGAYGYTFGSGTRLTVV.

The chain has TRBV20-1 and TRBJ2-1; D gene uncertain. This CDR3 contains 10 residues. V lost 4 bases to trimming and J lost 6 bases, with 4 bases between them. Germline CDR1 reads DFQATT; CDR2 reads SNEGSKA (reference sequence). Written as DNA, the CDR3 is TGCAGTGCTATAGGCAATGAGCAGTTCTTC. It yields the protein CSAIGNEQFF.

This sequence joins TRBV5-6 and TRBJ2-4; 10 nucleotides match TRBD1. Germline CDR1 is SGHDT and CDR2 is YYEEEE. V gave up 4 bases and J gave up 7 bases; unmatched junction bases: 8. There are 15 residues in the CDR3. CDR3 DNA: TGTGCCAGCAGCACCGGGACAGGGGATGGGAACATTCAGTACTTC. It encodes CASSTGTGDGNIQYF.

This clone appeared a few times. V usage is TRBV2 and J usage is TRBJ1-2; no reliable D call. V gave up 7 bases and J gave up 8 bases, with 14 bases separating them. Germline V gives CDR1 SNHLY, CDR2 FYNNEI. This CDR3 contains 12 residues. The CDR3 spells CASTGREEGYTF. The CDR3 DNA is TGTGCCAGCACGGGGAGGGAGGAGGGCTACACCTTC.

This chain uses TRBV19 with TRBJ2-5; perhaps TRBD1 as D (6 bases). The CDR3 is made up of 13 amino acids. Germline assignment: CDR1 LNHDA and CDR2 SQIVND (reference sequence). V was clipped by 4 bases and J by 7 bases, with 13 bases between them. The CDR3 coding sequence is TGTGCCAGTAGTACGACAGGAGCCGGGACCCAGTACTTC. It is translated as CASSTTGAGTQYF.

The table lists this clone with a few counts. The chain has TRBV6-5 and TRBJ2-6; D not certain. With 5 bases removed from V and 1 base from J, the gap between germline ends came to 6 bases. This CDR3 is 14 amino acids long. Germline values: CDR1 MNHEY, CDR2 SVGAGI. The CDR3 is CASSPGSGANVLTF. The CDR3 nucleotides read TGTGCCAGCAGTCCCGGATCTGGGGCCAACGTCCTGACTTTC.

This rearrangement joins TRBV27 to TRBJ2-1; 13 nucleotides align to TRBD2. The CDR3 loop spans 18 amino acids. With 6 bases clipped from V and 9 bases from J, the junction kept 17 bases outside the gene matches. Looked up from germline, CDR1 is MNHEY and CDR2 is SMNVEV (reference sequence). The CDR3 here is CASSFLDGLAGVLVEQFF. The CDR3 DNA is TGTGCCAGCAGCTTTCTCGACGGACTAGCGGGAGTTTTAGTTGAGCAGTTCTTC.

The V call is TRBV6-5, the J call TRBJ2-1; tentatively, D is TRBD1 (6 bases). Per the germline V gene, CDR1 is MNHEY and CDR2 is SVGAGI. V shed 5 bases and J shed 5 bases, with 13 bases lying between them. The CDR3 extends over 14 amino acids. This CDR3 reads CASSTRRQDNEQFF. The CDR3 DNA reads as TGTGCCAGCAGTACTCGCCGACAGGACAATGAGCAGTTCTTC.

The rearrangement uses TRBV6-5 and TRBJ2-2; D call uncertain. V gave up 2 bases and J gave up 4 bases, with 8 bases separating them. Germline V gives CDR1 MNHEY, CDR2 SVGAGI. The CDR3 is 14 amino acids. CDR3 nucleotides: TGTGCCAGCAGTTACCAACTGTCCACCGGGGAGCTGTTTTTT. It translates to CASSYQLSTGELFF.

V gene TRBV5-1 combines with J gene TRBJ2-1; maybe TRBD2 (5 bases). The CDR3 has 13 amino acids. Between the trimmed V and J ends, which lost 5 bases and 13 bases, there was a span of 19 bases. Looked up from germline, CDR1 is SGHRS and CDR2 is YFSETQ. The chain's CDR3 is CASSFGLINSQFF. CDR3 in DNA: TGCGCCAGCAGTTTCGGACTGATAAATAGTCAGTTCTTC.